This section outlines one TCR beta chain sequence together with its context. The sample belongs to a study of blood T cell repertoires in COVID-19. Recruitment covered about two dozen US areas and drew participants whose ages spanned roughly 18 to 90 years. In the study's own analysis: Scientists estimated how many nucleated cells there were by amplifying reference gene primers. The protocol was immunoSEQ multiplex PCR, while the TCRdb copy is restricted to in-frame clones and leaves out a portion. That table is the source of V, J and clone size, and D and trimming were worked out from the DNA. The sample contains 250,000 to 300,000 clones, roughly 80% of which appear only once. The CDR3 contains 16 residues. Germline-derived CDR1 and CDR2 are LGHNA and YNFKEQ. V was cut by 4 bases and J by 0 bases, with 15 bases left in between.

The rearrangement joins TRBV4-2 to TRBJ1-2; D is ambiguous. The clonotype was recovered from a man aged 25 to 40 with acute COVID-19. The material sequenced was PBMCs or T cells enriched from blood (not recorded which). CDR3: CASSPDRGSSNYGYTF. As DNA, the CDR3 is TGTGCCAGCAGCCCCGACCGGGGATCATCTAACTATGGCTACACCTTC.